These 4 T cell receptor beta chains were sequenced from one sample in a study of CD8 T cells in ankylosing spondylitis (dated by TCRdb to 2016 to 2017). The library was made by 5' RACE. The sequencer was an Illumina HiSeq 2500. The public reads were reprocessed in TCRdb via fastp at Q25 and MiXCR, keeping in-frame beta chains. Identical CDR3 proteins give one entry, which carries the most common genes and DNA. In this sample the table shows 450,000 or so distinct CDR3 sequences, roughly 26% of which occur a single time. 0.85% to 1% of the sample belongs to the ten largest clones. Their antigen targets remain unknown. What the research found in general, with its limitations: A TCR beta motif made up of about eight highly homologous amino acid variants appeared to be characteristic of blood from ankylosing spondylitis patients.

Sequencing was done on a sample of blood, either unsorted or a sorted T cell fraction (not recorded which). These receptors all come from a male donor with ankylosing spondylitis.

This clonotype turned up a few times. J is TRBJ1-6 and V is TRBV20-1, with D unclear. Germline lookup yields CDR1 DFQATT and CDR2 SNEGSKA (reference sequence). Trimming removed 6 bases from V and 4 bases from J, with 16 bases in between. CDR3 length equals 15 residues. Here the CDR3 DNA reads TGCAGTGCAAAGCACCCTCCGGGTTATAATTCACCCCTCCACTTT. Its protein product is CSAKHPPGYNSPLHF.

This clonotype has just a few counts. V usage is TRBV12-3 or TRBV12-4 and J usage is TRBJ2-7, with D possibly matching TRBD2 (6 bases). The CDR3 is 17 residues long. Between the trimmed V and J ends, which lost 7 bases and 0 bases, there was a span of 22 bases. CDR3 protein: CASKLAPGGICSYEQYV. The CDR3 nucleotides read TGTGCCAGCAAGTTAGCCCCGGGCGGGATCTGCTCCTACGAGCAGTACGTC.

This clonotype showed up just a few times. The rearrangement uses TRBV20-1 and TRBJ2-7; possibly TRBD1 or TRBD2 for D (5 bases each). The V gene lost 1 base and the J gene lost 2 bases, with 12 bases spanning the gap. This CDR3 is built from 14 residues. Per germline, CDR1 DFQATT and CDR2 SNEGSKA (reference sequence). CDR3 loop: CSARGTGRTYEQYF. The CDR3 DNA is TGCAGTGCTAGAGGAACGGGACGGACCTACGAGCAGTACTTC.

As concerns this clonotype: Mismatch with germline at one junction end may stem from a read error. The chain employs TRBV19 and TRBJ2-7; maybe TRBD1 (6 bases). CDR3 length: 12 residues. The germline gives CDR1 LNHDA, CDR2 SQIVND (reference sequence). Written as DNA, the CDR3 is TGTGCCAGTAGTATCGGGACAACAGTTGTACAGTTC. It codes for CASSIGTTVVQF.